This T cell receptor beta chain comes out of a study of cytomegalovirus exposure and HLA in healthy donors. A remark on this clone: The target antigen is unknown.

Trimming stripped 1 base from V and 3 bases from J, with 10 bases between. Germline values: CDR1 MGHRA, CDR2 YSYEKL. This CDR3 is 14 amino acids long. Whole-study findings and limits: Fewer N-insertions (relative to the roughly 720-donor mean) were reportedly seen in an Asian-associated ancestry cluster in a later analysis.

The PCR contained 60 Vbeta and 13 Jbeta primers. TCRdb keeps only in-frame clones here, not all; method: immunoSEQ multiplex PCR. The table shows approximately 150,000 clones, with roughly four fifths occurring only once. This chain uses TRBV4-1 with TRBJ2-7, with D possibly matching TRBD2 (5 bases). The receptor's source is a woman between 50 and 59 years old in good health and CMV-seronegative. The sample was PBMCs. CDR3: CASSQGRGNYEQYF. CDR3 in DNA: TGCGCCAGCAGCCAAGGACGGGGTAACTACGAGCAGTACTTC.